The 3 T cell receptor beta chains in this list originate from one sample, sequenced in a study of OX40 agonist ivuxolimab in advanced cancers. The protocol was immunoSEQ multiplex PCR, while the TCRdb copy is restricted to in-frame clones and leaves out a portion. The sample records roughly 65,000 clones, around 91% being singletons. This material consisted of CD4+ or CD8+ T cells sorted from blood, taken in a trial of the OX40 agonist ivuxolimab. The receptors stem from an adult with an advanced solid tumor such as melanoma, head and neck, liver or kidney cancer.

The V gene is TRBV12-5, the J gene TRBJ1-1; no firm D call. V was trimmed by 2 bases and J by 1 base, leaving 5 bases between them. Looked up from germline, CDR1 is LGHNT and CDR2 is FRNRAP. The CDR3 spans 13 residues. The CDR3 protein is CASGLQENTEAFF. Written as DNA, the CDR3 is TGTGCTAGTGGTTTGCAGGAGAACACTGAAGCTTTCTTT.

The CDR3 DNA reads TGTGCCAGCAGCCCCAAGAGGCGAGGGTTTGGCTACACCTTC. Protein sequence: CASSPKRRGFGYTF. The chain links TRBV21-1 to TRBJ1-2. TRBV21-1 is flagged as a pseudogene. The CDR3 is made up of 14 amino acids.

This clone came up once. The rearrangement joins TRBV10-3 to TRBJ2-3, with TRBD1 matching 11 bases. This CDR3 spans 14 amino acids. Germline V gives CDR1 ENHRY, CDR2 SYGVKD. V lost 10 bases, J lost 3 bases, and 6 bases stayed unmatched. The CDR3 DNA follows: TGTGCCAATTCGGGACAGGGGGGGACAGATACGCAGTATTTT. This encodes CANSGQGGTDTQYF.